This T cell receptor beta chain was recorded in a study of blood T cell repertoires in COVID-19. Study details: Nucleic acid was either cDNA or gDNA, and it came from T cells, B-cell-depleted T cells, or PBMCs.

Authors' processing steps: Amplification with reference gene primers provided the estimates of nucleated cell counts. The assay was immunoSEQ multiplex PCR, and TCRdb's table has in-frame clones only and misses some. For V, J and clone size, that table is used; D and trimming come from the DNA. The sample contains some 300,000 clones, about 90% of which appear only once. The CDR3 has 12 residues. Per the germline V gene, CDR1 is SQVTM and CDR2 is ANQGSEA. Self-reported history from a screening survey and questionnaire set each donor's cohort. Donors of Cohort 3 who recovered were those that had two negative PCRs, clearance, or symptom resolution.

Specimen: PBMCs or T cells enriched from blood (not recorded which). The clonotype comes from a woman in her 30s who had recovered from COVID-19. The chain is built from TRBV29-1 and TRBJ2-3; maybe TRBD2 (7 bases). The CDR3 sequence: CSRGAFTDTQYF. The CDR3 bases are TGCTCACGGGGGGCCTTCACAGATACGCAGTATTTT.